The 14 T cell receptor beta chains below all came from one sample that was sequenced in a study of shared clonotypes between healthy human individuals. Naive CD8 cells lacked CD45RO, underwent positive selection for CCR7 and left out terminally differentiated effector memory CD45RA+ cells. Profiled with immunoSEQ multiplex PCR; TCRdb holds only in-frame clones, not every one. The data show some 2,000,000 clones, about 95% seen once. Sequences were obtained from naive CD8+ T cells sorted from blood. The receptor set was obtained from a man between 18 and 35 years old in good health.

This clone was counted a single time. The chain combines TRBV10-3 with TRBJ2-1, with 8 nucleotides matching TRBD2. After removal of 7 bases from V and 7 bases from J, the junction contained 6 bases not matched to a gene. This CDR3 comprises 13 residues. CDR1 and CDR2 from the germline V gene are ENHRY and SYGVKD. The CDR3 sequence: CAIKGTSTNEQFF. The CDR3 DNA follows: TGTGCCATCAAGGGGACTAGTACAAATGAGCAGTTCTTC.

The chain carries TRBV5-1 and TRBJ1-1, with D possibly being TRBD1 (5 bases). The CDR3 has 14 residues. Germline-derived CDR1 and CDR2 are SGHRS and YFSETQ. The V and J ends lost 4 bases and 3 bases respectively, with 13 bases between them. The CDR3 bases are TGCGCCAGCAGCGAAGGTGGGGGTTACACTGAAGCTTTCTTT. Residues: CASSEGGGYTEAFF. The entire variable domain, with the rest obtained from reference TRBV5-1 and TRBJ1-1, is as follows: KAGVTQTPRYLIKTRGQQVTLSCSPISGHRSVSWYQQTPGQGLQFLFEYFSETQRNKGNFPGRFSGRQFSNSRSEMNVSTLELGDSALYLCASSEGGGYTEAFFGQGTRLTVV.

The V gene is TRBV13, the J gene TRBJ1-1; D is ambiguous. CDR1 and CDR2 (germline): PRHDT, FYEKMQ (reference sequence). V was cut by 2 bases and J by 1 base, with 5 bases left in between. The CDR3 extends over 13 amino acids. CDR3 in amino acids: CASSLNWNTEAFF. DNA of the CDR3: TGTGCCAGCAGCTTAAACTGGAACACTGAAGCTTTCTTT.

J is TRBJ2-7 and V is TRBV4-3, with 8 bases lining up with TRBD1. There are 18 residues in the CDR3. Germline values: CDR1 LGHNA, CDR2 YSLEER. J gave up 0 bases and V 0 bases, and 10 bases lay outside the gene matches. In nucleotides, the CDR3 is TGCGCCAGCAGCCAAGAGAGGCCCCTGACAGGGGACTCCTACGAGCAGTACTTC. This sequence encodes CASSQERPLTGDSYEQYF.

The chain is built from TRBV29-1 and TRBJ1-1, with D unresolved. Trimming left V 4 bases short and J 0 bases short, with 24 bases between. CDR1 SQVTM and CDR2 ANQGSEA come from the germline V gene. This CDR3 has 18 amino acids. The CDR3 DNA reads as TGCAGCGTTGCTGATGGGTTCGCGGCGCAAGAATTGAACACTGAAGCTTTCTTT. Protein: CSVADGFAAQELNTEAFF.

The V and J genes are TRBV5-1 and TRBJ2-1; 8 bases line up with TRBD1. Germline CDR1 and CDR2: SGHRS and YFSETQ. This CDR3 comprises 17 residues. The J segment lost 0 bases and the V segment lost 2 bases, leaving 7 bases of the junction unmatched. CDR3 sequence reads: CASSFNPGQASYNEQFF. Here the CDR3 DNA reads TGCGCCAGCAGCTTCAATCCGGGACAGGCCTCCTACAATGAGCAGTTCTTC. Based on the CDR3 plus reference TRBV5-1 and TRBJ2-1, the full variable domain is KAGVTQTPRYLIKTRGQQVTLSCSPISGHRSVSWYQQTPGQGLQFLFEYFSETQRNKGNFPGRFSGRQFSNSRSEMNVSTLELGDSALYLCASSFNPGQASYNEQFFGPGTRLTVL.

The rearrangement joins TRBV28 to TRBJ1-1, with D unresolved. The CDR3 is 16 amino acids. Germline CDR1 is MDHEN and CDR2 is SYDVKM. V lost 2 bases, J lost 1 base, and 14 bases lay in between. The CDR3 sequence is CASSLPKLWENTEAFF. CDR3 sequence (DNA): TGTGCCAGCAGTTTACCCAAATTATGGGAGAACACTGAAGCTTTCTTT.

For this clone: The junction departs from the called germline gene at one end, perhaps through a read error. The chain links TRBV6-5 to TRBJ1-1; 8 bases fit TRBD1. The CDR3 runs 14 residues. Per germline, CDR1 MNHEY and CDR2 SVGAGI. The CDR3 coding sequence is TGTGCCATCAGTGAGCCGGACAGGGCCACTGAAGCTTTCTTT. Translated: CAISEPDRATEAFF.

This clone has a single count. The J gene is TRBJ2-7, the V gene TRBV27, with TRBD1 identical over 10 bases. With 2 bases clipped from V and 5 bases from J, the junction kept 12 bases outside the gene matches. Germline V gives CDR1 MNHEY, CDR2 SMNVEV (reference sequence). This CDR3 comprises 17 residues. The CDR3 DNA reads TGTGCCAGCAGTTTAATCGCCGGGACAGGGGTTACCGACGAGCAGTACTTC. Translated: CASSLIAGTGVTDEQYF.

The chain links TRBV25-1 to TRBJ1-2, with D possibly TRBD1 on 5 matching bases. The germline V and J ends were trimmed by 6 bases and 8 bases, with 13 bases remaining between them. Germline CDR1 reads MGHDK; CDR2 reads SYGVNS. The CDR3 is 12 residues long. Here the CDR3 DNA reads TGTGCCAGCAGGGGGGTTGGTGCGGGCTACACCTTC. As protein: CASRGVGAGYTF.

This clone was seen a single time. V usage is TRBV2 and J usage is TRBJ2-7, with 10 bases identical to TRBD2. CDR1 and CDR2 from the germline V gene are SNHLY and FYNNEI. The CDR3 runs 17 residues. J was trimmed by 0 bases and V by 1 base; bases with no gene match: 6. CDR3 in DNA: TGTGCCAGCAGTGAAGTCCTAGCGGGAGCCCACTCCTACGAGCAGTACTTC. Its translation: CASSEVLAGAHSYEQYF.

This chain uses TRBV27 with TRBJ2-7; D may match TRBD1 or TRBD2 (5 bases each). Trimming stripped 5 bases from V and 0 bases from J, with 17 bases between. CDR1 and CDR2 (germline): MNHEY, SMNVEV (reference sequence). This CDR3 is 16 amino acids long. The DNA for the CDR3 is TGTGCCAGCAGTCCCTCCTTGGGACCCTACTCCTACGAGCAGTACTTC. This gives the protein CASSPSLGPYSYEQYF.

A remark on this clone: Its ends do not fully match the called genes, so a read error is possible. V is TRBV7-7 and J is TRBJ2-5; TRBD1 matches at 7 bases. CDR1 is SSHAT and CDR2 is FNYEAQ in the germline V gene (reference sequence). The CDR3 extends over 14 amino acids. The CDR3 is CASSSGEGAETQYF. In DNA, the CDR3 is TGTGCTAGCAGCTCCGGAGAGGGGGCAGAGACCCAGTACTTC.

This chain connects TRBV27 to TRBJ2-1; D might be TRBD2 (5 bases). The CDR3 sequence is 15 residues long. Germline CDR1 reads MNHEY; CDR2 reads SMNVEV (reference sequence). With 3 bases removed from V and 6 bases from J, the gap between germline ends came to 15 bases. The CDR3 spells CASSFTGLPSNEQFF. The CDR3, as DNA: TGTGCCAGCAGTTTTACGGGGTTACCTAGCAATGAGCAGTTCTTC.